This T cell receptor (beta chain) was captured by sequencing in a study of memory CD8 T cells in hepatitis C reinfection. Sequencing was performed with immunoSEQ multiplex PCR; in TCRdb, only in-frame clones are kept and a portion is missing. Of about 50,000 clones in the sample, roughly 87% are singletons; the top ten hold 0.72%. Germline V gene data show CDR1 as SGHAT and CDR2 as FQDESV (reference sequence). V lost 5 bases, J lost 2 bases, and 11 bases lay in between. The CDR3 runs 14 residues. Sample time point: late/post reinfection, 12 to 24 weeks after detection. The sorted cells went straight to TCR sequencing with no prior in vitro expansion.

Sequenced input: naive CD8+ T cells sorted from blood. This chain links TRBV11-1 with TRBJ2-3; D perhaps matches TRBD2 (5 bases). The clonotype originates from a man younger than 35 with hepatitis C virus infection. The CDR3 is CASSTWTDTDTQYF. CDR3 DNA sequence: TGTGCCAGCAGCACCTGGACTGACACAGATACGCAGTATTTT.